Below are 19 T cell receptor beta chains sequenced from a single sample in a study of human T cells and chemical hapten exposure. From the RACE reads, TCRdb called clonotypes with MiXCR, one entry per CDR3 protein. The sample shows some 340,000 distinct CDR3 sequences, approximately 6.9% of them seen only once. Time point noted: patch test 1, 2 weeks after DPC sensitization. As for treatment: therapeutic diphenylcyclopropenone sensitization with weekly scalp DPC. The material sequenced was whole blood, taken in connection with sensitization to the hapten diphenylcyclopropenone (DPC). The source of these receptors is a woman in her late teens or twenties with alopecia areata. Some clones in this sample may be carry-over from other donors' samples.

There are many counts of this clonotype. The rearrangement joins TRBV6-2 or TRBV6-3 to TRBJ2-1; a possible D gene is TRBD2 (6 bases). The CDR3 extends over 13 amino acids. CDR1 is MNHEY, CDR2 SVGEGT, per germline. The V end lost 8 bases, the J end lost 8 bases, and 16 bases lay between the germline ends. This CDR3 reads CASGGARWYEQFF. CDR3 bases: TGTGCCAGCGGAGGGGCCCGTTGGTATGAGCAGTTCTTC.

The genes are TRBV2 and TRBJ2-1, with 11 bases matching TRBD2. CDR3 length equals 15 residues. In germline, CDR1 is SNHLY, CDR2 FYNNEI. After removal of 6 bases from V and 6 bases from J, the junction contained 7 bases not matched to a gene. The CDR3 here is CASRIAGGPFNEQFF. CDR3 DNA sequence: TGTGCCAGCAGGATAGCGGGGGGGCCTTTCAATGAGCAGTTCTTC.

This clonotype was seen ten or more times. The rearrangement joins TRBV9 to TRBJ2-6; D not resolved. With 3 bases removed from V and 6 bases from J, the gap between germline ends came to 7 bases. Germline values: CDR1 SGDLS, CDR2 YYNGEE. The CDR3 is made up of 13 amino acids. CDR3 coding DNA: TGTGCCAGCAGCGACCCCTCGGCCAACGTCCTGACTTTC. Its protein is CASSDPSANVLTF.

This clonotype has only a few counts. The chain joins TRBV10-3 to TRBJ2-1; TRBD2 agrees at 10 bases. Germline V gene sequence: CDR1 ENHRY, CDR2 SYGVKD. V lost 0 bases to trimming and J lost 1 base; unmatched junction nucleotides: 9. This CDR3 has 19 residues. CDR3 nucleotide sequence: TGTGCCATCAGTGAGTCAATAGCGGGGGGCCTTCGATCCTACAATGAGCAGTTCTTC. Amino acid sequence: CAISESIAGGLRSYNEQFF.

This clonotype was counted between two and nine times. The gene calls are TRBV6-5 and TRBJ1-2; D is perhaps TRBD1 (5 bases). This CDR3 has 16 residues. V was shortened by 7 bases and J by 0 bases, with 18 bases between the two germline ends. The germline V gene encodes CDR1 MNHEY and CDR2 SVGAGI. The CDR3 reads CASTSRIRQSNYGYTF. The CDR3 nucleotides read TGTGCCAGCACCTCCCGTATTCGACAGTCTAACTATGGCTACACCTTC.

This clonotype came up a few times. V and J are TRBV5-1 and TRBJ1-5; TRBD1 aligns across 9 bases. There are 20 residues in the CDR3. V shed 5 bases, J shed 4 bases, and the junction held 22 bases outside the gene matches. Looked up from germline, CDR1 is SGHRS and CDR2 is YFSETQ. The DNA of the CDR3 is TGCGCCAGCAGTCTTTCTAAAACAGGGGGCGCGGATATTAGTAATCAGCCCCAGCATTTT. Translated: CASSLSKTGGADISNQPQHF.

J is TRBJ1-3 and V is TRBV12-3 or TRBV12-4; D not resolved. The CDR3 extends over 15 amino acids. V was cut by 1 base and J by 0 bases, with 7 bases left in between. The DNA of the CDR3 is TGTGCCAGCAGTTTAGGGGCGGCCTCTGGAAACACCATATATTTT. Translating it yields CASSLGAASGNTIYF.

In its sample, this clonotype was seen many times. V and J are TRBV28 and TRBJ2-2, with unresolved D. In germline, CDR1 is MDHEN, CDR2 SYDVKM. The CDR3 covers 16 residues. V gave up 10 bases and J gave up 5 bases, with 23 bases separating them. DNA for the CDR3: TGTGCCACCTATCCAGGATACGGCGCCGGAACCGGGGAGCTGTTTTTT. Protein sequence: CATYPGYGAGTGELFF.

The rearrangement joins TRBV5-1 to TRBJ2-3; D is ambiguous. Trimming removed 0 bases at V and 0 bases at J, with 8 bases between. The CDR3 covers 15 residues. Germline CDR1 SGHRS, CDR2 YFSETQ. CDR3 loop: CASSLGVGSTDTQYF. The CDR3 DNA reads TGCGCCAGCAGCTTGGGGGTCGGAAGCACAGATACGCAGTATTTT.

This clonotype was observed a handful of times. The chain is built from TRBV27 and TRBJ2-5; TRBD1 or TRBD2 may be the D gene (5 bases each). The CDR3 is 14 residues long. Trimming removed 2 bases at V and 5 bases at J, with 12 bases between. CDR1 MNHEY and CDR2 SMNVEV come from the germline V gene (reference sequence). This CDR3 is CASSLGQGRETQYF. For the CDR3, the DNA is TGTGCCAGCAGTTTAGGCCAGGGACGGGAGACCCAGTACTTC.

The chain links TRBV6-6 to TRBJ1-6, with 8 bases lining up with TRBD1. The V gene end was trimmed by 2 bases and the J gene end by 6 bases; junction bases not matched to a gene: 3. Germline V CDR1 and CDR2: MNHNY, SVGAGI (reference sequence). This CDR3 has 15 amino acids. This CDR3 is CASSYTGGGNSPLHF. The CDR3 DNA is TGTGCCAGCAGTTACACAGGGGGAGGTAATTCACCCCTCCACTTT.

A few counts support this clonotype. A much larger clone sits a single nucleotide away, making a read error possible. The chain combines TRBV7-8 with TRBJ2-5, with D maybe TRBD2 (6 bases). Trimming shortened V by 2 bases and J by 1 base, and 11 bases separated the two germline ends. CDR3 length equals 15 residues. Germline CDR1 and CDR2: SGHVS and FQNEAQ. CDR3 sequence reads: CASSLMGGAQETQYF. The CDR3 DNA is TGTGCCAGCAGCTTAATGGGCGGGGCCCAAGAGACCCAGTACTTC.

In this sample, this clonotype turned up a few times. The chain couples TRBV5-6 to TRBJ2-3; 12 bases map to TRBD2. The CDR3 is 17 amino acids. Germline CDR1 and CDR2: SGHDT and YYEEEE. Trimming took 5 bases from V and 10 from J; bases not matched to a gene: 17. The chain's CDR3 is CASSTDIRTSGVSAQYF. The DNA of the CDR3 is TGTGCCAGCAGTACCGACATCCGGACTAGCGGGGTGTCAGCGCAGTATTTT.

There are a few counts of this clonotype. The V and J genes are TRBV5-1 and TRBJ2-6; D not certain. V lost 1 base and J 0 bases, leaving 2 bases between the germline ends. The CDR3 runs 14 residues. Germline lookup yields CDR1 SGHRS and CDR2 YFSETQ. CDR3 DNA sequence: TGCGCCAGCAGCTTGCCCTCTGGGGCCAACGTCCTGACTTTC. It encodes CASSLPSGANVLTF.

This clonotype was observed at least ten times. J is TRBJ2-3 and V is TRBV6-4; 11 bases align to TRBD2. J lost 0 bases, V lost 3 bases, and 2 bases had no gene match. CDR1 and CDR2 (germline): MRHNA, SNTAGT. The CDR3 has 16 residues. CDR3 DNA sequence: TGTGCCAGCAGTGAAGTAGCGGGGGGGAGCACAGATACGCAGTATTTT. Translated: CASSEVAGGSTDTQYF.

The rearrangement uses TRBV2 and TRBJ1-1; TRBD1 might be the D (6 bases). The CDR3 extends over 13 amino acids. Germline assignment: CDR1 SNHLY and CDR2 FYNNEI. Deletions cut 4 bases from V and 4 bases from J, with 10 bases between. The CDR3 is CASSADSGTEAFF. Written as DNA, the CDR3 is TGTGCCAGCAGTGCGGACAGCGGCACTGAAGCTTTCTTT.

This rearrangement joins TRBV6-2 or TRBV6-3 to TRBJ2-2; a possible D gene is TRBD1 (5 bases). V was pared by 2 bases and J by 1 base, with 8 bases between. CDR1 is MNHEY, CDR2 SVGEGT, per germline. CDR3 length: 15 amino acids. Here the CDR3 reads CASSYHTGNTGELFF. In DNA, the CDR3 is TGTGCCAGCAGTTACCATACAGGGAACACCGGGGAGCTGTTTTTT.

The chain uses TRBV12-3 or TRBV12-4 and TRBJ1-1; 9 bases align to TRBD1. The CDR3 extends over 15 amino acids. Trimming cost V 5 bases and J 5 bases; bases outside gene matches: 9. DNA of the CDR3: TGTGCCAGCAGTCCCAGGACAGGGGCAAGGACTGAAGCTTTCTTT. Translated, it gives CASSPRTGARTEAFF.

The table lists this clonotype with many counts. This chain links TRBV6-2 or TRBV6-3 with TRBJ2-3; D not resolved. CDR3 length equals 13 residues. V lost 4 bases and J 3 bases, leaving 8 bases between the germline ends. CDR1 MNHEY and CDR2 SVGEGT come from the germline V gene. The CDR3 protein is CASSFLHTDTQYF. As DNA, the CDR3 is TGTGCCAGCAGTTTTCTCCATACAGATACGCAGTATTTT.